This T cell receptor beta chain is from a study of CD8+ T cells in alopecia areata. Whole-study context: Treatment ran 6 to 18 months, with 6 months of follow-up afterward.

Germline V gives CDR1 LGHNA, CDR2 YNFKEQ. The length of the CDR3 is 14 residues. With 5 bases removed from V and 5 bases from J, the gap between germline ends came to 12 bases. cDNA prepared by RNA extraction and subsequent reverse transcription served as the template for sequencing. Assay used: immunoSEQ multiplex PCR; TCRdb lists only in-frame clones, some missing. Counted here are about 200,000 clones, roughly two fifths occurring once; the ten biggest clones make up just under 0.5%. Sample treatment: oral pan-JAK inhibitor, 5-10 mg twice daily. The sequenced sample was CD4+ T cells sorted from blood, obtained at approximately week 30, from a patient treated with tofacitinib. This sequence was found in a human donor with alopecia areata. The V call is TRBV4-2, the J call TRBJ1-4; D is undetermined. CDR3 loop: CASSGGRLNEKLFF. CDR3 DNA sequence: TGTGCCAGCAGCGGAGGGCGGTTGAATGAAAAACTGTTTTTT.